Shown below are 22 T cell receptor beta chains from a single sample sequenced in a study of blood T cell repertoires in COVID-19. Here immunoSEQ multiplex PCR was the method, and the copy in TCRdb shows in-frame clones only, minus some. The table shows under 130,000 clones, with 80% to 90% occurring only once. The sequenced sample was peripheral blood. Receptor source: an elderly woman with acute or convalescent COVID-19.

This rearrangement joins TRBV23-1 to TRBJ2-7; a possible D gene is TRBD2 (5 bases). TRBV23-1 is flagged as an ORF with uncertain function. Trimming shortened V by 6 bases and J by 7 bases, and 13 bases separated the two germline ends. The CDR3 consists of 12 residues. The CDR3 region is CASRATGSEQYF. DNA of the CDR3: TGCGCCAGCAGGGCGACGGGGTCGGAGCAGTACTTC.

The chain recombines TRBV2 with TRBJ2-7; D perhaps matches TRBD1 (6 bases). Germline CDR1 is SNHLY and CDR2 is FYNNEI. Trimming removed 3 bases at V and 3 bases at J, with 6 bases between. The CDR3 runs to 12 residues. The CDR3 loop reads CASSDRGYEQYF. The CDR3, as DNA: TGTGCCAGCAGTGACAGGGGCTACGAGCAGTACTTC.

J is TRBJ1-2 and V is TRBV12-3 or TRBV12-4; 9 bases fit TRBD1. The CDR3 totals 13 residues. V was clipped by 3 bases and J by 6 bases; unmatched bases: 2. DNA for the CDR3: TGTGCCAGCAGTTTTTGGGACAGGGATGGCTACACCTTC. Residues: CASSFWDRDGYTF.

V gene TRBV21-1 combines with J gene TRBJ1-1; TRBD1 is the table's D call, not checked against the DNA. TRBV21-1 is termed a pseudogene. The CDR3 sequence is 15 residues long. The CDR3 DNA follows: TGTGCCAGCAGCAAAGCAGAACAGGGGAACACTGAAGCTTTCTTT. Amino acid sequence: CASSKAEQGNTEAFF.

CDR3 in DNA: TGTGCCAGTAGTACAATTCCGGGACTGAGCAATCAGCCCCAGCATTTT. Its protein product is CASSTIPGLSNQPQHF. V and J are TRBV19 and TRBJ1-5, with D possibly matching TRBD1 (5 bases). The germline gives CDR1 LNHDA, CDR2 SQIVND (reference sequence). The CDR3 totals 16 residues. With 4 bases removed from V and 1 base from J, the gap between germline ends came to 14 bases.

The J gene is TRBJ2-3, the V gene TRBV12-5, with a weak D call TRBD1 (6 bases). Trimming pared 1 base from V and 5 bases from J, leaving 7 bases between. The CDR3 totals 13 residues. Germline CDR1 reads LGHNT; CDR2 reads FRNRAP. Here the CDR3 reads CASGLARGDTQYF. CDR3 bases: TGTGCTAGTGGTTTGGCCAGGGGAGATACGCAGTATTTT.

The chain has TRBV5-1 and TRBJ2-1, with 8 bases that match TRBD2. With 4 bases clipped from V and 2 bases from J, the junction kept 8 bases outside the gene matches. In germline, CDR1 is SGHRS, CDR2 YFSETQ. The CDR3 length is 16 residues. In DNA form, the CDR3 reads TGCGCCAGCAGCCCCCAAACGGGGGGGCCCTACAATGAGCAGTTCTTC. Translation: CASSPQTGGPYNEQFF.

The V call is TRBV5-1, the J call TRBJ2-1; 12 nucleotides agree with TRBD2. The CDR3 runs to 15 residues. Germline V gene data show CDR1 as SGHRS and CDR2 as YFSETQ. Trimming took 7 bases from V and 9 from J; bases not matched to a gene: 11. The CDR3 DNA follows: TGCGCCAGCCATCTAGCGGGGGGGTTCGGTGGTGAGCAGTTCTTC. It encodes CASHLAGGFGGEQFF.

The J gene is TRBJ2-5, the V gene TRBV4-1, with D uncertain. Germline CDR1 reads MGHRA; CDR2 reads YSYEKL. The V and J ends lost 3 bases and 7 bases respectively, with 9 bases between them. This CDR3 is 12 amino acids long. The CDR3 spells CASSHLTGTQYF. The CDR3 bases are TGCGCCAGCAGCCACCTGACGGGGACCCAGTACTTC.

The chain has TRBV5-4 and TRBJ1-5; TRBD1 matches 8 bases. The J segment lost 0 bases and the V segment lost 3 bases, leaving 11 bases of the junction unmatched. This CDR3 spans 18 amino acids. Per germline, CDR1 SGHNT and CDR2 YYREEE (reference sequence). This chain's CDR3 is CASSYQGADTYSNQPQHF. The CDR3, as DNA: TGTGCCAGCAGCTACCAGGGGGCCGACACATATAGCAATCAGCCCCAGCATTTT.

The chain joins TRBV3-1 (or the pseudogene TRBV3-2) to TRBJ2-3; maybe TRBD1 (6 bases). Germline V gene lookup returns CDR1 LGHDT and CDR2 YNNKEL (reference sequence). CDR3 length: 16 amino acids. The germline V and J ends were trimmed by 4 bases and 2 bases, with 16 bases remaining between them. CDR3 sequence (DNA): TGTGCCAGCAGCCCTTCTTCGTTGGGGGCCACAGATACGCAGTATTTT. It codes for CASSPSSLGATDTQYF.

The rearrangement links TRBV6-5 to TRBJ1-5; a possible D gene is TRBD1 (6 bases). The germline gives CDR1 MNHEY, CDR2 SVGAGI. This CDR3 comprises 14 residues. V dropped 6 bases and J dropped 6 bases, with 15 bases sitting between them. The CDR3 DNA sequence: TGTGCCAGCAGGAAGTCAGGGGTTCTTCAGCCCCAGCATTTT. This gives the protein CASRKSGVLQPQHF.

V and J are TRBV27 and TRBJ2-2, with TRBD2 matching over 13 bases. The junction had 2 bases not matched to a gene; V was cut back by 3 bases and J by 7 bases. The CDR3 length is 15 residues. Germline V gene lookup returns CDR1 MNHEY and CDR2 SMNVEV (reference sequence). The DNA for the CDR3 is TGTGCCAGCAGTTTTACTAGCGGGGGGGACGGGGAGCTGTTTTTT. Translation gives CASSFTSGGDGELFF.

The CDR3, as DNA: TGTGCCAGCAGCTTGACCAAGGGACAGTACTTGACTAGTGGCTACACCTTC. As protein: CASSLTKGQYLTSGYTF. The chain links TRBV5-6 to TRBJ1-2; 7 bases map to TRBD1. The ends lost 1 base at V and 7 bases at J; junction bases unmatched: 16. Per the germline V gene, CDR1 is SGHDT and CDR2 is YYEEEE. The CDR3 runs to 17 residues.

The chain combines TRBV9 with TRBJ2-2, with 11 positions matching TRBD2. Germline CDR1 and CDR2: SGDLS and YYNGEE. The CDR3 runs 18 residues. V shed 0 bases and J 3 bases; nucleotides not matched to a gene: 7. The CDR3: CASSVVIAGGSDTGELFF. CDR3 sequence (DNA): TGTGCCAGCAGCGTAGTGATAGCGGGGGGGTCGGACACCGGGGAGCTGTTTTTT. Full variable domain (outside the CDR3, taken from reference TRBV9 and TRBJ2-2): DSGVTQTPKHLITATGQRVTLRCSPRSGDLSVYWYQQSLDQGLQFLIQYYNGEERAKGNILERFSAQQFPDLHSELNLSSLELGDSALYFCASSVVIAGGSDTGELFFGEGSRLTVL.

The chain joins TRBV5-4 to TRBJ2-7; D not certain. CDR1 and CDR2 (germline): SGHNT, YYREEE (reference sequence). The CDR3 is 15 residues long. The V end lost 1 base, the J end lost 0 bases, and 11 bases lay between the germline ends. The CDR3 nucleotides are TGTGCCAGCAGCTTGTATGAGTCCTCCTCCTACGAGCAGTACTTC. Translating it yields CASSLYESSSYEQYF. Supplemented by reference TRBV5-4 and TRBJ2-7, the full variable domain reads ETGVTQSPTHLIKTRGQQVTLRCSSQSGHNTVSWYQQALGQGPQFIFQYYREEENGRGNFPPRFSGLQFPNYSSELNVNALELDDSALYLCASSLYESSSYEQYFGPGTRLTVT.

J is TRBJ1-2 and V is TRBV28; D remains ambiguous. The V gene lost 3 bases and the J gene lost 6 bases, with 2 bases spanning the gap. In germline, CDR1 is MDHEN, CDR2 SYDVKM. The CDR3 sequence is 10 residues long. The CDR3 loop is CASSFNGYTF. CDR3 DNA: TGTGCCAGCAGTTTTAATGGCTACACCTTC.

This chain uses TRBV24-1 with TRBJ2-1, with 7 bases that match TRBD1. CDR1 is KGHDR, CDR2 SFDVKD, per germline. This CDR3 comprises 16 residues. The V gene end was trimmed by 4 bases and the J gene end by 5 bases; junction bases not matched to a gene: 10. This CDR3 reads CATSDQRQGWDNEQFF. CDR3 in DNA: TGTGCCACCAGTGACCAACGACAGGGTTGGGACAATGAGCAGTTCTTC.

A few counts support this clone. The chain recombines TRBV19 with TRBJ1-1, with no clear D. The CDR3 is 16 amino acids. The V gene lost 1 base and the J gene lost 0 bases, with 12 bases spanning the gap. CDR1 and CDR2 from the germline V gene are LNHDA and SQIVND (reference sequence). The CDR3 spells CASSIGGSSMNTEAFF. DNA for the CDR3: TGTGCCAGTAGTATAGGAGGTTCGAGCATGAACACTGAAGCTTTCTTT.

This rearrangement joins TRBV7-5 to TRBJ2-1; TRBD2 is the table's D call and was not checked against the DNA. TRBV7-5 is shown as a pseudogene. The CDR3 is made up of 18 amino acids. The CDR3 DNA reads TGTGTCAGAAGCTTAGCGCTTGAATCCGCGGGGAGCTACAATGAGCAGTTCTTC. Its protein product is CVRSLALESAGSYNEQFF.

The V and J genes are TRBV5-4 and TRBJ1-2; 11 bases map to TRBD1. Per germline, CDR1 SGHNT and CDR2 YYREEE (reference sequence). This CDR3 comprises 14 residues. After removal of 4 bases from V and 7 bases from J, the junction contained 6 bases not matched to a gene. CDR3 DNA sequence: TGTGCCAGCAGCGCGGGACAGGGGGTTCGTGGCTACACCTTC. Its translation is CASSAGQGVRGYTF.

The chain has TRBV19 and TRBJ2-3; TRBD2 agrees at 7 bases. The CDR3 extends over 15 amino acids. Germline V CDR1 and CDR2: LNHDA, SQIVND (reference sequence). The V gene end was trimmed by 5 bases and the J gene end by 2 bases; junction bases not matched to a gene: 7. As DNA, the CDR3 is TGTGCCAGTAGTCGGGGCGGGGGTAACACAGATACGCAGTATTTT. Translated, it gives CASSRGGGNTDTQYF.